This is a list of T cell receptor beta chains from one sample in a study of CD8 T cells in ankylosing spondylitis. MiXCR, applied by TCRdb to the 5' RACE reads, yields one record per CDR3 protein. The sample contains over 600,000 distinct CDR3 sequences, around 19% of which appear only once. The sample taken for sequencing was blood, either unsorted or a sorted T cell fraction (not recorded which). The receptors stem from a male donor with ankylosing spondylitis. CDR3s include the opening cysteine and the closing phenylalanine or tryptophan. D genes are given only for firm matches. The size entry is marked missing in some rows and otherwise reads once, few, many or a size class.

cdr3_aa cdr3_nt j_call v_call d_call clone_size
CAWGAGAEAFF TGTGCCTGGGGGGCAGGGGCTGAAGCTTTCTTT TRBJ1-1 TRBV30 - few
CSARDGGPTDTQYF TGCAGTGCTAGAGATGGCGGGCCCACAGATACGCAGTATTTT TRBJ2-3 TRBV20-1 - -
CASSLATTSGLNEQFF TGCGCCAGCAGCTTAGCGACAACTAGCGGACTTAATGAGCAGTTCTTC TRBJ2-1 TRBV5-1 TRBD2 few
CASSPVGQGYEQYF TGTGCCAGCTCACCGGTGGGACAGGGTTACGAGCAGTACTTC TRBJ2-7 TRBV18 TRBD1 -
CASSQVDLGTLGTQHATNEKLFF TGTGCCAGCAGCCAAGTTGACCTCGGGACTCTCGGAACTCAGCATGCAACTAATGAAAAACTGTTTTTT TRBJ1-4 TRBV14 - -
CASSPQWGDTEAFF TGTGCCAGCAGTCCACAGTGGGGGGACACTGAAGCTTTCTTT TRBJ1-1 TRBV2 - -
CSVDQGGETQYF TGCAGCGTAGACCAGGGTGGTGAGACCCAGTACTTC TRBJ2-5 TRBV29-1 - -
CASSWDLNNEQFF TGTGCTAGCAGCTGGGACTTAAACAATGAGCAGTTCTTC TRBJ2-1 TRBV7-7 - few
CASSRRAQNTGELFF TGTGCCAGCAGCCGCCGGGCCCAGAACACCGGGGAGCTGTTTTTT TRBJ2-2 TRBV7-8 - -
CASNILPGRTERGNQPQHF TGTGCCAGCAACATCCTCCCCGGACGGACCGAACGGGGCAATCAGCCCCAGCATTTT TRBJ1-5 TRBV28 - many
CASSLLGESYNEQFF TGTGCCAGCAGCTTATTAGGGGAGAGCTACAATGAGCAGTTCTTC TRBJ2-1 TRBV7-3 - -
CASSYSQGADQPQHF TGTGCCAGCAGTTACTCACAGGGGGCCGATCAGCCCCAGCATTTT TRBJ1-5 TRBV6-5 TRBD1 -
CSAEPRGQVDLYEQYF TGCAGTGCTGAACCCCGGGGACAGGTGGACCTCTACGAGCAGTACTTC TRBJ2-7 TRBV20-1 TRBD1 -
CASSQIGTGVNQPQHF TGCGCCAGCAGCCAGATTGGGACAGGGGTGAATCAGCCCCAGCATTTT TRBJ1-5 TRBV4-1 TRBD1 few
CASSLAISVQGTEAFF TGCGCCAGCAGCTTGGCCATTTCCGTTCAGGGTACTGAAGCTTTCTTT TRBJ1-1 TRBV5-1 - -
CASSTGLWGRNQPQHF TGTGCCAGCAGCACAGGGCTCTGGGGACGCAATCAGCCCCAGCATTTT TRBJ1-5 TRBV12-3/TRBV12-4 - many
CASGTGIGVNEQFF TGCGCCAGCGGTACAGGGATTGGGGTCAATGAGCAGTTCTTC TRBJ2-1 TRBV5-1 - few
CASSLMATGHYGYTF TGTGCCAGCAGCCTTATGGCGACAGGGCACTATGGCTACACCTTC TRBJ1-2 TRBV27 TRBD1 -
CAWSVPGEKLFF TGTGCCTGGAGTGTACCAGGCGAAAAACTGTTTTTT TRBJ1-4 TRBV30 - few
CASSSSAGKQRVSTDTQYF TGCGCCAGCAGTTCATCAGCGGGGAAACAGCGAGTAAGCACAGATACGCAGTATTTT TRBJ2-3 TRBV5-1 TRBD2 -
CSAAPGTSRYNEQFF TGCAGTGCGGCCCCCGGGACTAGCAGATACAATGAGCAGTTCTTC TRBJ2-1 TRBV20-1 TRBD2 few
CASSLGISGSLLHF TGCGCCAGCAGCTTGGGAATTTCAGGTTCACTCCTCCACTTT TRBJ1-6 TRBV5-1 - -
CATSHLAGGVNIQYF TGTGCCACCAGCCACCTGGCGGGAGGCGTAAACATTCAGTACTTC TRBJ2-4 TRBV15 TRBD2 -
CASSLAASMDGYTF TGTGCCAGCAGCCTCGCGGCCTCTATGGATGGCTACACCTTC TRBJ1-2 TRBV7-9 - few
CASSKDPPTAFF TGCGCCAGCAGCAAGGACCCCCCGACCGCTTTCTTT TRBJ1-1 TRBV5-1 - -
CASSLTPVTAGGFSEAFF TGTGCCAGCAGCTTAACCCCCGTTACCGCCGGGGGCTTCTCTGAAGCTTTCTTT TRBJ1-1 TRBV7-3 - -
CASSPGLALSGANVLTF TGTGCCAGCAGCCCAGGACTAGCTTTGTCTGGGGCCAACGTCCTGACTTTC TRBJ2-6 TRBV5-6 TRBD2 few
CATAGGTSTDTQYF TGTGCCACCGCTGGGGGGACTAGCACAGATACGCAGTATTTT TRBJ2-3 TRBV24-1 - few
CSANTGTGDTGELFF TGCAGTGCTAATACCGGGACAGGGGACACCGGGGAGCTGTTTTTT TRBJ2-2 TRBV20-1 TRBD1 -
CSARGTGDEQYF TGCAGTGCTAGGGGGACAGGGGACGAGCAGTACTTC TRBJ2-7 TRBV20-1 TRBD1 -
CSAPGLVSYNEQFF TGCAGTGCCCCGGGACTAGTTTCCTACAATGAGCAGTTCTTC TRBJ2-1 TRBV20-1 TRBD2 -
CASSRSGANQETQYF TGTGCCAGCAGTCGATCCGGGGCCAACCAAGAGACCCAGTACTTC TRBJ2-5 TRBV2 - few
CASTRTSGPYEQYF TGTGCCAGCACGAGGACTAGCGGCCCCTACGAGCAGTACTTC TRBJ2-7 TRBV28 TRBD2 few
CASSLTGNTDTQYF TGTGCCAGCAGCTTGACAGGGAACACAGATACGCAGTATTTT TRBJ2-3 TRBV28 TRBD1 few
CASKTEGSYNSPLHF TGCGCCAGCAAGACAGAGGGCTCCTATAATTCACCCCTCCACTTT TRBJ1-6 TRBV10-2 - few
CASSPILAGDNEQFF TGTGCCAGCTCACCCATCCTAGCGGGAGACAATGAGCAGTTCTTC TRBJ2-1 TRBV18 TRBD2 -
CASCSWEAKNIQYF TGTGCCAGCTGTTCGTGGGAAGCCAAAAACATTCAGTACTTC TRBJ2-4 TRBV12-3/TRBV12-4 - many
CASSQVQGEVAFF TGCGCCAGCAGCCAGGTACAGGGCGAGGTAGCTTTCTTT TRBJ1-1 TRBV4-1 - -
CASSPVQVKTEAFF TGTGCCAGCTCACCTGTACAGGTGAAAACTGAAGCTTTCTTT TRBJ1-1 TRBV18 - -
CASSTRATGWETQYF TGCGCCAGCAGCACTCGGGCCACCGGCTGGGAGACCCAGTACTTC TRBJ2-5 TRBV4-3 - -
CASSPWPAESTEAFF TGTGCCAGCAGCCCCTGGCCCGCTGAGAGCACTGAAGCTTTCTTT TRBJ1-1 TRBV5-6 - many
CASSLGTSGATGELFF TGTGCCAGCAGTTTAGGGACTAGCGGGGCCACCGGGGAGCTGTTTTTT TRBJ2-2 TRBV12-3/TRBV12-4 TRBD2 -
CASSLAGSYNEQFF TGTGCCAGCAGCTTAGCGGGGTCGTACAATGAGCAGTTCTTC TRBJ2-1 TRBV5-1 TRBD2 many
CASTRDYRVNTIYF TGTGCCAGCACCCGGGACTATCGAGTAAACACCATATATTTT TRBJ1-3 TRBV12-3/TRBV12-4 - few
CASSLLNRGTHYGYTF TGTGCCAGCAGTTTATTGAATCGGGGTACCCACTATGGCTACACCTTC TRBJ1-2 TRBV12-3/TRBV12-4 - few
CASSQIGGQGSYEQYF TGCGCCAGCAGCCAAATTGGGGGACAGGGCTCCTACGAGCAGTACTTC TRBJ2-7 TRBV4-1 TRBD1 -
CATRTGAPNEQYF TGTGCCACCAGGACAGGGGCCCCCAACGAGCAGTACTTC TRBJ2-7 TRBV10-3 TRBD1 -
CASSFRGGPSTDTQYF TGTGCCAGCAGTTTCAGAGGAGGCCCTAGCACAGATACGCAGTATTTT TRBJ2-3 TRBV28 - few
CASSLGGHYGYTF TGTGCCAGCAGTTTAGGGGGCCACTATGGCTACACCTTC TRBJ1-2 TRBV12-3/TRBV12-4 - few
CATSLGANAGYTF TGTGCCACCAGCTTGGGGGCCAATGCTGGCTACACCTTC TRBJ1-2 TRBV15 - -
CASSPPAGFEQYF TGTGCCAGCTCACCACCCGCTGGGTTCGAGCAGTACTTC TRBJ2-7 TRBV18 - -
CSAPLTGGDNEQFF TGCAGTGCTCCACTGACAGGCGGGGACAATGAGCAGTTCTTC TRBJ2-1 TRBV20-1 - -
CASSLLSGGFTEAFF TGCGCCAGCAGCTTGTTGTCAGGGGGCTTCACTGAAGCTTTCTTT TRBJ1-1 TRBV5-1 TRBD1 -
CASSGTSGSTYNEQFF TGTGCCAGCAGCGGGACTAGCGGGAGTACCTACAATGAGCAGTTCTTC TRBJ2-1 TRBV12-3/TRBV12-4 TRBD2 few
CASSPLGSYGYTF TGTGCCAGCAGCCCCCTCGGGAGCTATGGCTACACCTTC TRBJ1-2 TRBV3-1 - -
CASSLVGTSPSADEQFF TGTGCCAGCAGCTTAGTAGGGACGTCCCCATCCGCCGATGAGCAGTTCTTC TRBJ2-1 TRBV7-2 - few
CASSLRGASSRSYNEQFF TGTGCCAGCAGCTTGAGGGGGGCGTCGTCCCGCTCCTACAATGAGCAGTTCTTC TRBJ2-1 TRBV11-3 - -
CASSLAGRVGTDTQYF TGTGCCAGCAGCCTGGCGGGCAGAGTGGGCACAGATACGCAGTATTTT TRBJ2-3 TRBV27 - -